This T cell receptor (beta chain) comes out of a study of CD8+CD57+ T cells in acquired aplastic anemia. Overall study context: Mean yield of DNA from sorted CD4+ and CD8+ cells was approximately 3 ug.

Study results and caveats: Sharing between patients and controls was observed for some 27 CD8+ CDR3 sequences. Significant differences in CD8+ Simpson's diversity were not observed between patients and controls.

This clonotype was recorded at least ten times. Its antigen remains unknown. Germline CDR1 reads SNHLY; CDR2 reads FYNNEI. The CDR3 sequence is 13 residues long. Trimming stripped 7 bases from V and 1 base from J, with 11 bases between. Both TCR beta VDJ combination and CDR3 sequence profiling were carried out. Genomic DNA was the template for this profiling. MiXCR was run by TCRdb on the reads, yielding one entry per CDR3 protein. The profile shows hundreds of thousands of distinct CDR3 sequences, approximately 45% of them singletons. Patients who underwent sequencing had shown CD8+CD57+ cell expansion by flow cytometry. Acquired aplastic anemia of severe grade affected all patients.

The chain employs TRBV2 and TRBJ2-7, with D tentatively TRBD1 or TRBD2 (6 bases each). This clonotype was obtained from a human donor with aplastic anemia. The sequenced sample was sorted CD4+, CD8+, or CD8+CD57+ T cells (not recorded which) from PBMCs. CDR3 sequence (DNA): TGTGCCAGCATCTGGGGGGCATCCTACGAGCAGTACTTC. Its translation: CASIWGASYEQYF.